Following are 32 T cell receptor beta chains from one sample sequenced in a study of cytomegalovirus exposure and HLA in healthy donors. The PCR contained 60 Vbeta and 13 Jbeta primers. Sequencing used immunoSEQ multiplex PCR; TCRdb keeps in-frame clones, though not all of them. The profile shows about 150,000 clones, 60% to 80% of them singletons. The material sequenced was PBMCs. The origin of the receptors is a woman aged 25 to 39 in good health and CMV-seronegative.

The gene calls are TRBV5-1 and TRBJ1-2; 7 positions agree with TRBD1. Per the germline V gene, CDR1 is SGHRS and CDR2 is YFSETQ. This CDR3 is 14 amino acids long. The J segment lost 4 bases and the V segment lost 0 bases, leaving 3 bases of the junction unmatched. In DNA form, the CDR3 reads TGCGCCAGCAGCTTGGGACCAGGGGGCTATGGCTACACCTTC. The encoded protein is CASSLGPGGYGYTF.

The rearrangement links TRBV19 to TRBJ1-1, with D hard to call. Germline CDR1 LNHDA, CDR2 SQIVND (reference sequence). There are 13 residues in the CDR3. V lost 6 bases to trimming and J lost 2 bases, with 10 bases between them. The CDR3, as DNA: TGTGCCAGTAGCCGCGGGGAAAACACTGAAGCTTTCTTT. Translation: CASSRGENTEAFF. The entire variable domain, with the rest obtained from reference TRBV19 and TRBJ1-1, is as follows: DGGITQSPKYLFRKEGQNVTLSCEQNLNHDAMYWYRQDPGQGLRLIYYSQIVNDFQKGDIAEGYSVSREKKESFPLTVTSAQKNPTAFYLCASSRGENTEAFFGQGTRLTVV.

The rearrangement joins TRBV5-1 to TRBJ2-1, with TRBD2 identical over 15 bases. The CDR3 covers 17 residues. The ends lost 4 bases at V and 7 bases at J; junction bases unmatched: 9. The germline V gene encodes CDR1 SGHRS and CDR2 YFSETQ. The CDR3: CASSDGLAGGPGNEQFF. As DNA, the CDR3 is TGCGCCAGCAGCGACGGACTAGCGGGGGGGCCGGGGAATGAGCAGTTCTTC.

The J gene is TRBJ1-6, the V gene TRBV5-1; 9 nucleotides match TRBD1. The CDR3 runs to 15 residues. CDR1 SGHRS and CDR2 YFSETQ come from the germline V gene. The J segment lost 5 bases and the V segment lost 4 bases, leaving 4 bases of the junction unmatched. As DNA, the CDR3 is TGCGCCAGCAGCGTAGGGACAGGGAATAATTCACCCCTCCACTTT. It codes for CASSVGTGNNSPLHF.

This rearrangement joins TRBV30 to TRBJ2-4, with D perhaps TRBD2 (5 bases). V lost 6 bases to trimming and J lost 0 bases, with 12 bases between them. CDR3 size: 14 residues. Germline assignment: CDR1 GTSNPN and CDR2 SVGIG (reference sequence). In DNA, the CDR3 is TGTGCCTGTAACAGCGGACTAGCCAAAAACATTCAGTACTTC. This codes for CACNSGLAKNIQYF.

The genes are TRBV5-1 and TRBJ2-3, with D perhaps matching TRBD1 (6 bases). Trimming took 3 bases from V and 0 from J, leaving 14 bases between them. The CDR3 is 16 amino acids. In germline, CDR1 is SGHRS, CDR2 YFSETQ. The CDR3: CASSSPGTTSTDTQYF. CDR3 nucleotides: TGCGCCAGCAGCTCCCCCGGGACAACTAGCACAGATACGCAGTATTTT.

The rearrangement links TRBV25-1 to TRBJ1-5; D remains unclear. The CDR3 spans 14 residues. CDR1 MGHDK and CDR2 SYGVNS come from the germline V gene. Trimming left V 4 bases short and J 7 bases short, with 14 bases between. CDR3 sequence: CASSGESEVQPQHF. The DNA for the CDR3 is TGTGCCAGCAGTGGGGAGTCCGAAGTCCAGCCCCAGCATTTT. Drawing the rest from reference TRBV25-1 and TRBJ1-5, the complete variable domain is EADIYQTPRYLVIGTGKKITLECSQTMGHDKMYWYQQDPGMELHLIHYSYGVNSTEKGDLSSESTVSRIRTEHFPLTLESARPSHTSQYLCASSGESEVQPQHFGDGTRLSIL.

The rearrangement joins TRBV30 to TRBJ1-1; 8 nucleotides line up with TRBD1. The J segment lost 0 bases and the V segment lost 0 bases, leaving 6 bases of the junction unmatched. The CDR3 extends over 16 amino acids. Germline lookup yields CDR1 GTSNPN and CDR2 SVGIG (reference sequence). The CDR3 bases are TGTGCCTGGAGTGTACAACAGGGGGGGCTGAACACTGAAGCTTTCTTT. Translation: CAWSVQQGGLNTEAFF.

This chain connects TRBV5-1 to TRBJ1-3; a possible D gene is TRBD1 (6 bases). Trimming pared 4 bases from V and 0 bases from J, leaving 8 bases between. In germline, CDR1 is SGHRS, CDR2 YFSETQ. The CDR3 totals 14 residues. The CDR3 nucleotides read TGCGCCAGCAGCCGGACAGACTCTGGAAACACCATATATTTT. Amino acids: CASSRTDSGNTIYF.

The rearrangement joins TRBV6-1 to TRBJ2-3, with TRBD1 matching over 7 bases. CDR1 is MNHNS and CDR2 is SASEGT in the germline V gene. The CDR3 extends over 14 amino acids. The CDR3: CAHRAGGSTDTQYF. CDR3 in DNA: TGTGCTCACAGGGCAGGGGGTTCCACAGATACGCAGTATTTT.

V and J are TRBV2 and TRBJ2-7, with D possibly matching TRBD2 (6 bases). V lost 5 bases and J lost 2, with 13 bases in between. Germline V gives CDR1 SNHLY, CDR2 FYNNEI. The CDR3 is 14 residues long. The CDR3 here is CASSREQIPYEQYF. The CDR3 DNA follows: TGTGCCAGCAGTCGGGAGCAAATCCCCTACGAGCAGTACTTC.

This chain connects TRBV6-5 to TRBJ1-1; the D gene is possibly TRBD1 (6 bases). The V gene's germline CDR1 is MNHEY and CDR2 SVGAGI. Trimming shortened V by 7 bases and J by 11 bases, and 23 bases separated the two germline ends. The CDR3 is made up of 14 amino acids. CDR3 sequence: CASIGTGRGRGAFF. The CDR3 bases are TGTGCCAGCATAGGCACAGGGAGGGGAAGGGGCGCTTTCTTT.

This chain uses TRBV5-4 with TRBJ1-3, with unresolved D. Trimming pared 3 bases from V and 4 bases from J, leaving 17 bases between. There are 16 residues in the CDR3. Germline values: CDR1 SGHNT, CDR2 YYREEE (reference sequence). The CDR3 DNA is TGTGCCAGCAGCTCCCAGAGTGAGGGTCTCGGAAACACCATATATTTT. Translating gives CASSSQSEGLGNTIYF.

This clone occurred once. This CDR3 is missing its conserved last phenylalanine or tryptophan, likely due to a read error. This sequence joins TRBV6-5 and TRBJ1-5; a possible D gene is TRBD1 (5 bases). Trimming took off 2 bases at V and 0 bases at J, with 8 bases between the two ends. This CDR3 has 15 amino acids. Germline CDR1 and CDR2: MNHEY and SVGAGI. The CDR3 nucleotides read TGTGCCAGCAGTTACAGGGGAGGTAGCAATCAGCCCCAGCATCTT. Translating it yields CASSYRGGSNQPQHL.

The chain joins TRBV5-1 to TRBJ2-5; 10 nucleotides line up with TRBD2. After removal of 2 bases from V and 2 bases from J, the junction contained 3 bases not matched to a gene. CDR1 and CDR2 from the germline V gene are SGHRS and YFSETQ. The CDR3 contains 15 residues. The CDR3 nucleotides are TGCGCCAGCAGCTTACTAGCGGGGAGGCAAGAGACCCAGTACTTC. Its translation: CASSLLAGRQETQYF.

The chain uses TRBV11-2 and TRBJ2-7; D unclear. V lost 5 bases and J lost 2, with 4 bases in between. Germline V gene sequence: CDR1 SGHAT, CDR2 FQNNGV. CDR3 size: 11 residues. DNA for the CDR3: TGTGCCAGCAGCCCAGCCTACGAGCAGTACTTC. This gives the protein CASSPAYEQYF.

This clone turned up a few times. This specimen includes other DNA sequences encoding the same CDR3. The V gene is TRBV5-1, the J gene TRBJ2-1; D may be TRBD2 (7 bases). The CDR3 length is 17 residues. Germline V CDR1 and CDR2: SGHRS, YFSETQ. V was pared by 2 bases and J by 6 bases, with 21 bases between. The CDR3 bases are TGCGCCAGCAGCTTTTTTCCTTGGGGGGGCGCTGGCAATGAGCAGTTCTTC. Protein: CASSFFPWGGAGNEQFF.

The chain recombines TRBV5-4 with TRBJ2-3; TRBD2 aligns across 10 bases. CDR1 SGHNT and CDR2 YYREEE come from the germline V gene (reference sequence). J was trimmed by 2 bases and V by 4 bases; bases with no gene match: 4. This CDR3 is 15 amino acids long. The CDR3 loop reads CASSQSGGATDTQYF. The CDR3 DNA follows: TGTGCCAGCAGCCAAAGCGGGGGGGCCACAGATACGCAGTATTTT.

In DNA, the CDR3 is TGTGCCAGCAGCCCTTATCGGGATACCGGGGAGCTGTTTTTT. It encodes CASSPYRDTGELFF. This rearrangement joins TRBV7-3 to TRBJ2-2, with D perhaps matching TRBD2 (5 bases). This CDR3 has 14 residues. The ends were cut back, 5 bases at V and 5 bases at J, with 12 bases in the middle. The V gene's germline CDR1 is SGHTA and CDR2 FQGTGA.

The chain recombines TRBV6-1 with TRBJ2-1; a possible D gene is TRBD2 (6 bases). Germline assignment: CDR1 MNHNS and CDR2 SASEGT. The CDR3 runs 12 residues. V shed 5 bases and J shed 12 bases, with 14 bases lying between them. The CDR3 DNA reads as TGTGCCAGCAGTCCCACCGCGGGACGGCAGTTCTTC. This translates into CASSPTAGRQFF.

The chain combines TRBV11-3 with TRBJ2-1; TRBD2 matches 11 bases. J lost 4 bases, V lost 5 bases, and 4 bases had no gene match. Germline CDR1 is SGHNT and CDR2 is YENEEA. The CDR3 is made up of 15 amino acids. The CDR3 region is CASSDGTSGYNEQFF. CDR3 coding DNA: TGTGCCAGCAGCGACGGGACTAGCGGATACAATGAGCAGTTCTTC.

This clone appeared a single time. The chain uses TRBV11-3 and TRBJ1-1, with D possibly being TRBD1 (5 bases). The CDR3 sequence is 14 residues long. The ends were cut back, 2 bases at V and 3 bases at J, with 10 bases in the middle. In germline, CDR1 is SGHNT, CDR2 YENEEA. This CDR3 reads CASSLTGGYTEAFF. The CDR3, as DNA: TGTGCCAGCAGCTTAACAGGAGGGTACACTGAAGCTTTCTTT.

The V call is TRBV30, the J call TRBJ1-3; D is unresolved. There are 15 residues in the CDR3. Germline V gene sequence: CDR1 GTSNPN, CDR2 SVGIG (reference sequence). V lost 3 bases, J lost 6 bases, and 18 bases lay in between. CDR3 residues: CAWSLTGDTLNTIYF. The CDR3 DNA reads TGTGCCTGGAGCCTTACCGGGGATACACTAAACACCATATATTTT.

V is TRBV4-3 and J is TRBJ1-1; D might be TRBD1 (6 bases). Germline CDR1 reads LGHNA; CDR2 reads YSLEER. The CDR3 runs to 16 residues. Trimming left V 0 bases short and J 1 base short, with 12 bases between. CDR3 DNA sequence: TGCGCCAGCAGCCAAGATAGGACGGACAGGAACACTGAAGCTTTCTTT. Its protein is CASSQDRTDRNTEAFF.

This rearrangement joins TRBV7-2 to TRBJ2-5; the match to TRBD2 covers 14 bases. V gave up 5 bases and J gave up 5 bases; unmatched junction bases: 7. Germline values: CDR1 SGHTA, CDR2 FQGNSA. There are 16 residues in the CDR3. The CDR3 loop is CASSPLGLAGVETQYF. The CDR3 DNA reads TGTGCCAGCAGCCCCCTGGGACTAGCGGGGGTTGAGACCCAGTACTTC. The full variable domain, rest sourced from reference TRBV7-2 and TRBJ2-5, is GAGVSQSPSNKVTEKGKDVELRCDPISGHTALYWYRQSLGQGLEFLIYFQGNSAPDKSGLPSDRFSAERTGGSVSTLTIQRTQQEDSAVYLCASSPLGLAGVETQYFGPGTRLLVL.

The rearrangement uses TRBV27 and TRBJ1-1, with D perhaps TRBD1 (6 bases). Per germline, CDR1 MNHEY and CDR2 SMNVEV (reference sequence). The CDR3 is 14 residues long. V was cut by 5 bases and J by 1 base, with 11 bases left in between. This chain's CDR3 is CASSTRGSNTEAFF. The CDR3 DNA sequence: TGTGCCAGCAGTACCAGGGGTTCGAACACTGAAGCTTTCTTT.

The J gene is TRBJ2-7, the V gene TRBV9, with D possibly TRBD2 on 6 matching bases. Germline CDR1 reads SGDLS; CDR2 reads YYNGEE. Trimming pared 4 bases from V and 0 bases from J, leaving 11 bases between. The CDR3 consists of 14 residues. This CDR3 is CASSPQTSSYEQYF. The CDR3 DNA follows: TGTGCCAGCAGCCCCCAGACTAGCTCCTACGAGCAGTACTTC. Variable domain in full (rest from reference TRBV9 and TRBJ2-7): DSGVTQTPKHLITATGQRVTLRCSPRSGDLSVYWYQQSLDQGLQFLIQYYNGEERAKGNILERFSAQQFPDLHSELNLSSLELGDSALYFCASSPQTSSYEQYFGPGTRLTVT.

The chain employs TRBV7-3 and TRBJ2-3; TRBD2 agrees at 14 bases. Trimming at V came to 4 bases and at J to 5 bases, leaving 8 bases not matched to a gene. CDR3 length equals 17 residues. Germline V gene sequence: CDR1 SGHTA, CDR2 FQGTGA. CDR3 nucleotide sequence: TGTGCCAGCAGCTCAGGACTAGCGGGGGGCCAGGGAGATACGCAGTATTTT. It translates to CASSSGLAGGQGDTQYF.

In its sample, this clone was seen a few times. V usage is TRBV21-1 and J usage is TRBJ2-7; TRBD1 is the table's D call and was not checked against the DNA. TRBV21-1 is shown as a pseudogene. This CDR3 comprises 15 residues. CDR3 in amino acids: CASSKGGDRAGEQYF. The CDR3, as DNA: TGTGCCAGCAGCAAAGGAGGGGACAGGGCAGGGGAGCAGTACTTC.

In its sample, this clone was seen a few times. J is TRBJ1-2 and V is TRBV29-1, with D maybe TRBD1 (5 bases). The CDR3 runs to 14 residues. Germline V lookup: CDR1 SQVTM, CDR2 ANQGSEA. The V end lost 4 bases, the J end lost 8 bases, and 20 bases lay between the germline ends. The CDR3, as DNA: TGCAGCGTTGCAGCCGCGACAGAGTCTCAGGGCTACACCTTC. As protein: CSVAAATESQGYTF.

V and J are TRBV6-5 and TRBJ1-1, with D possibly TRBD1 on 5 matching bases. The CDR3 length is 14 residues. Germline V gives CDR1 MNHEY, CDR2 SVGAGI. With 5 bases removed from V and 4 bases from J, the gap between germline ends came to 14 bases. CDR3 nucleotide sequence: TGTGCCAGCAGTCGTATACCCGGGGGCACTGAAGCTTTCTTT. It specifies CASSRIPGGTEAFF.

The chain couples TRBV10-3 to TRBJ2-3; TRBD1 might be the D (6 bases). CDR1 is ENHRY, CDR2 SYGVKD, per germline. V gave up 6 bases and J gave up 2 bases, with 9 bases separating them. The CDR3 runs 13 residues. CDR3 loop: CAIRDSNTDTQYF. As DNA, the CDR3 is TGTGCCATCAGGGACAGCAACACAGATACGCAGTATTTT.